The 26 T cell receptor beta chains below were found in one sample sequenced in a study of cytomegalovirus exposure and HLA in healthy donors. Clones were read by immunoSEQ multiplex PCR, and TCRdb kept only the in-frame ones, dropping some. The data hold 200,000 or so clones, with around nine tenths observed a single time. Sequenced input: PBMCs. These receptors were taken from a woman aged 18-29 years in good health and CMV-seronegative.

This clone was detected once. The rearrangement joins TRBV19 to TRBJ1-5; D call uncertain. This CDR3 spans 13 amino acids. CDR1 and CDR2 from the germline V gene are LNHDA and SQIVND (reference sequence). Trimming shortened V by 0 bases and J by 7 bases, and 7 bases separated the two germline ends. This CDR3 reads CASSIDGAQPQHF. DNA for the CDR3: TGTGCCAGTAGTATAGATGGAGCCCAGCCCCAGCATTTT.

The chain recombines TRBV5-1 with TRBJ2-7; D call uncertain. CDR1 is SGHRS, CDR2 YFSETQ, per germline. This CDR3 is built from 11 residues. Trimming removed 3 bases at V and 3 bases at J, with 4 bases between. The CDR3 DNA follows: TGCGCCAGCAGCTACAGCTACGAGCAGTACTTC. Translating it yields CASSYSYEQYF.

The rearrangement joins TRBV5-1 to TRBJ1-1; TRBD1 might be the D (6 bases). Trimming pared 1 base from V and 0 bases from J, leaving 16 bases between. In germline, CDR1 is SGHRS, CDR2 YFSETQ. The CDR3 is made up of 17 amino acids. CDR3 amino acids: CASSLRAGAKMNTEAFF. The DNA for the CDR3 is TGCGCCAGCAGCTTGAGGGCAGGGGCTAAGATGAACACTGAAGCTTTCTTT.

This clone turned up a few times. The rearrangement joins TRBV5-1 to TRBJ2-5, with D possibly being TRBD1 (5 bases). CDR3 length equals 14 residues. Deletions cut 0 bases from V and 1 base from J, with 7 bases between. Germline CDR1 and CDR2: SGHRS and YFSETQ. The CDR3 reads CASSLAGFQETQYF. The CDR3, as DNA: TGCGCCAGCAGCTTGGCAGGGTTCCAAGAGACCCAGTACTTC.

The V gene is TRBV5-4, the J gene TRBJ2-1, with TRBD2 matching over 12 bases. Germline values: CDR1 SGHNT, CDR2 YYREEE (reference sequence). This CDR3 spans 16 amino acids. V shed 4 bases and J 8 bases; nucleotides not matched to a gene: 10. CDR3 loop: CASSQTSGGSLDEQFF. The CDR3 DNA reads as TGTGCCAGCAGCCAGACTAGCGGGGGAAGTTTGGATGAGCAGTTCTTC.

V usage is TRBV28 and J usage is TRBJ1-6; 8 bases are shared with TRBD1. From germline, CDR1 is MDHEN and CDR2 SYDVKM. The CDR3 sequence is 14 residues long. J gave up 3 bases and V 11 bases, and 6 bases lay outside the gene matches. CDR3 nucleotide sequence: TGTGCCGGACAACAGGGGGACTATAATTCACCCCTCCACTTT. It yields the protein CAGQQGDYNSPLHF.

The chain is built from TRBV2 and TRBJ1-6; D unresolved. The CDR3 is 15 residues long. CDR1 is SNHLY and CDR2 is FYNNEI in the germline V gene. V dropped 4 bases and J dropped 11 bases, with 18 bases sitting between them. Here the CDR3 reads CASSGAEAPGTPLHF. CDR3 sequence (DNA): TGTGCCAGCAGTGGAGCGGAAGCCCCGGGGACACCCCTCCACTTT.

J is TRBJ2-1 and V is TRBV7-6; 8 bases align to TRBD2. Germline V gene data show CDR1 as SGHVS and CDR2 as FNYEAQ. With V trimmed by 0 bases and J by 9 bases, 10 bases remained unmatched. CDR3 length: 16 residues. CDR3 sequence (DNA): TGTGCCAGCAGCTTAGCGCTACTGAGCGGGAGTACTGAGCAGTTCTTC. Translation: CASSLALLSGSTEQFF. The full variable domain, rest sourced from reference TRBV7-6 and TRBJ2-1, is GAGVSQSPRYKVTKRGQDVALRCDPISGHVSLYWYRQALGQGPEFLTYFNYEAQQDKSGLPNDRFSAERPEGSISTLTIQRTEQRDSAMYRCASSLALLSGSTEQFFGPGTRLTVL.

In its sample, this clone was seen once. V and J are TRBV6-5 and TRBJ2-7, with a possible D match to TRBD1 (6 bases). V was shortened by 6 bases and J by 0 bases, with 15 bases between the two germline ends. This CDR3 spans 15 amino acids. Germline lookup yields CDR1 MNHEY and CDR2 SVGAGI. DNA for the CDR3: TGTGCCAGCAGCTCCCACAGGGATCACTCCTACGAGCAGTACTTC. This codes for CASSSHRDHSYEQYF.

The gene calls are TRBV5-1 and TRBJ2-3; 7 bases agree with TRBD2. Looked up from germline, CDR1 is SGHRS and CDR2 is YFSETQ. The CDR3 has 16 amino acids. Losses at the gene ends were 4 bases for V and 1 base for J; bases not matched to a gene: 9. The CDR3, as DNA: TGCGCCAGCAGCCGCTCTAGCGGTGGGCGCACAGATACGCAGTATTTT. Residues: CASSRSSGGRTDTQYF.

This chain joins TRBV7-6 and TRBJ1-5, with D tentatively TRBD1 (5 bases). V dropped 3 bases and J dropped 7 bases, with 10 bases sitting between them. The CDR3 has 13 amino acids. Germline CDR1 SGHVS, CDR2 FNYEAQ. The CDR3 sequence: CASSFQGRQPQHF. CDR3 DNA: TGTGCCAGCAGCTTCCAGGGTCGGCAGCCCCAGCATTTT.

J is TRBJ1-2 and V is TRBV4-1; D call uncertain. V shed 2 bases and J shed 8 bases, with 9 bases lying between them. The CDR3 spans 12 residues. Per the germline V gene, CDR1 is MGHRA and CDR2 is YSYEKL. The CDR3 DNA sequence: TGCGCCAGCAGCCAATCCGGGAGAGGCTACACCTTC. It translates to CASSQSGRGYTF.

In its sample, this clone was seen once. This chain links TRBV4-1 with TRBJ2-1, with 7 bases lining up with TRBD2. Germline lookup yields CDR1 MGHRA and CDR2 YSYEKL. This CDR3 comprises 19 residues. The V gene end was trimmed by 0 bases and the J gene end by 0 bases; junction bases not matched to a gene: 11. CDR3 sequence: CASSQDTIAGISSYNEQFF. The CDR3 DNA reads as TGCGCCAGCAGCCAAGATACGATAGCGGGTATAAGCTCCTACAATGAGCAGTTCTTC.

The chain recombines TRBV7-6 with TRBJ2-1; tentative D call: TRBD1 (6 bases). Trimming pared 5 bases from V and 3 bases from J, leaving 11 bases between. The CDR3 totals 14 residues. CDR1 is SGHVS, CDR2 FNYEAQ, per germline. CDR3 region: CASSLGTSYNEQFF. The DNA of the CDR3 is TGTGCCAGCAGCCTCGGGACAAGCTACAATGAGCAGTTCTTC.

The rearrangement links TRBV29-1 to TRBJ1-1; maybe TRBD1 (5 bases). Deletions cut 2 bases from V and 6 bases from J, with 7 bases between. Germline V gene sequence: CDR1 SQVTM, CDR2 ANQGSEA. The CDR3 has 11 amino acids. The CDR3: CSVERGAEAFF. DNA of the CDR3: TGCAGCGTTGAAAGGGGTGCTGAAGCTTTCTTT.

The DNA of the CDR3 is TGTGCCAGCAGTTTATCAAGGGACAGGGGTATCGCCCAGTACTTC. It specifies CASSLSRDRGIAQYF. The rearrangement joins TRBV27 to TRBJ2-5; TRBD1 matches 10 bases. The germline gives CDR1 MNHEY, CDR2 SMNVEV (reference sequence). The CDR3 loop spans 15 amino acids. Trimming took 0 bases from V and 9 from J; bases not matched to a gene: 7.

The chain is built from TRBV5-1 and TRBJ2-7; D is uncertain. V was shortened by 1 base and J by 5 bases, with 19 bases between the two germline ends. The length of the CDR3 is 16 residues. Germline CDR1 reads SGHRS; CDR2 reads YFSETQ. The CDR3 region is CASSLFAYVSPHEQYF. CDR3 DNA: TGCGCCAGCAGCTTGTTTGCCTACGTGTCTCCCCACGAGCAGTACTTC.

CDR3 protein: CASSKASGRGRYSNEQFF. The CDR3 nucleotides are TGTGCCAGCAGCAAAGCTAGCGGGAGGGGCAGGTACTCCAATGAGCAGTTCTTC. The chain joins TRBV7-2 to TRBJ2-1, with 12 bases identical to TRBD2. CDR3 length: 18 amino acids. Germline-derived CDR1 and CDR2 are SGHTA and FQGNSA. The V and J ends lost 5 bases and 6 bases, in that order; junction bases with no gene match: 14.

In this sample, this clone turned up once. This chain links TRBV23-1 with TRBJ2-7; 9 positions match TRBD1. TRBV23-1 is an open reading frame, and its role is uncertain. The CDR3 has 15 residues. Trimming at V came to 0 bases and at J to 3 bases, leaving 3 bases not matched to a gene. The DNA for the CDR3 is TGCGCCAGCAGTCAATCCGGGACAGGGAACTACGAGCAGTACTTC. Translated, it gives CASSQSGTGNYEQYF.

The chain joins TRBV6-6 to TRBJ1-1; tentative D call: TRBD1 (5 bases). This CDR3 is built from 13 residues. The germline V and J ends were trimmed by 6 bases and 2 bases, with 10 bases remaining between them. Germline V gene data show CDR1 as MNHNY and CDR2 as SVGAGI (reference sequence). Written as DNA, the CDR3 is TGTGCCAGCAGGGACGACAGTAACACTGAAGCTTTCTTT. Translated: CASRDDSNTEAFF.

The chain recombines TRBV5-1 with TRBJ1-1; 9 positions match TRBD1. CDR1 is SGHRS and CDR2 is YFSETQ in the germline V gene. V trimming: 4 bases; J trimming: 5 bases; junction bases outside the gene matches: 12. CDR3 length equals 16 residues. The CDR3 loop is CASSKGDRATGTEAFF. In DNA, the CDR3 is TGCGCCAGCAGCAAGGGGGACAGGGCTACTGGGACTGAAGCTTTCTTT.

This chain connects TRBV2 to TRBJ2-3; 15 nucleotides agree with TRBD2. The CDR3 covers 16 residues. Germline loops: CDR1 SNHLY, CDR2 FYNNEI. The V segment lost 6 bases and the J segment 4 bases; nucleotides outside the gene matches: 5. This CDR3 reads CASREGLAGGADTQYF. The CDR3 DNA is TGTGCCAGCAGGGAGGGACTAGCGGGAGGAGCAGATACGCAGTATTTT.

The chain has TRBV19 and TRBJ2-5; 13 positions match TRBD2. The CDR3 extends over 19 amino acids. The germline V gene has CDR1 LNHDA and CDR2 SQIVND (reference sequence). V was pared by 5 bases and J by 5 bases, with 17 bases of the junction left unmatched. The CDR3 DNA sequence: TGTGCCAGTAGTCGCGGGACTCACCCGGGACTAGCGGGACAGGAGACCCAGTACTTC. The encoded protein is CASSRGTHPGLAGQETQYF.

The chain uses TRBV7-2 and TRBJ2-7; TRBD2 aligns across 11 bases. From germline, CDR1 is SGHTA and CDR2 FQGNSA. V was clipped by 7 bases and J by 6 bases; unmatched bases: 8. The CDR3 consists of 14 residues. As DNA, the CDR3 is TGTGCCAGCATCCCTCGGACTAGCGGGTCCGAGCAGTACTTC. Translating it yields CASIPRTSGSEQYF.

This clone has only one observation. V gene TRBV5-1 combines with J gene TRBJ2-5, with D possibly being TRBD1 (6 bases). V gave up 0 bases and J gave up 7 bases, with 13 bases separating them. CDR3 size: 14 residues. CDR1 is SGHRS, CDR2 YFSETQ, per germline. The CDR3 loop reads CASSLDRDLGTQYF. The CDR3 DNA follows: TGCGCCAGCAGCTTGGACAGGGATCTGGGGACCCAGTACTTC. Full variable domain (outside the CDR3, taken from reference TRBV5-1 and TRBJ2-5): KAGVTQTPRYLIKTRGQQVTLSCSPISGHRSVSWYQQTPGQGLQFLFEYFSETQRNKGNFPGRFSGRQFSNSRSEMNVSTLELGDSALYLCASSLDRDLGTQYFGPGTRLLVL.

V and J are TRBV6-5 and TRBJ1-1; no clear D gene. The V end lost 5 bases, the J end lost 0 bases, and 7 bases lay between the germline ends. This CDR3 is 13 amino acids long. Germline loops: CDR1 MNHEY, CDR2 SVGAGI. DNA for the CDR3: TGTGCCAGCAGTCCCCTTTTGAACACTGAAGCTTTCTTT. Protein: CASSPLLNTEAFF.